The sequence of this T cell receptor (beta chain) was determined in a study of T-cell memory formation after mild COVID-19. MiXCR, applied by TCRdb to the 5' RACE reads, yields one record per CDR3 protein. The table shows 400,000 or so distinct CDR3 sequences, with 20% occurring only once. The CDR3 length is 15 residues. V was shortened by 5 bases and J by 5 bases, with 19 bases between the two germline ends. Germline CDR1 is PRHDT and CDR2 is FYEKMQ (reference sequence). The specimen sequenced was PBMCs or a T cell subset sorted from them (not recorded which). This sequence joins TRBV13 and TRBJ2-7; D is undetermined. This clonotype was sampled from an adult woman who had mild COVID-19 (a few samples of this study predate the infection). Cell type and time point are not known. The DNA for the CDR3 is TGTGCCAGCAGCACCTATAGGACCGAGTTCCACGAGCAGTACTTC. Its translation: CASSTYRTEFHEQYF.